This record covers a single T cell receptor (beta chain). Its antigen is undetermined. This sample was included in a study of CD4 T cells in relation to SARS-CoV-2 and coronaviruses. As for the study in general: After nine to eleven days of antigen culture, PBMC TCR beta CDR3s were sequenced. Crossreactive spike epitopes shared across donors were mapped to their HLA restriction.

Here immunoSEQ multiplex PCR was the method, and the copy in TCRdb shows in-frame clones only, minus some. The sample has 20,000 to 25,000 clones; 74% are singletons. CD4+ T cells from unexposed donors were obtained before the COVID-19 pandemic (2011-2018). CD4+ T cells were isolated from the cells after about nine days of culture. Testing used SARS-CoV-2 S/N and four cold-coronavirus spikes on unexposed-donor CD4+ T cells, cells permitting. Fresh IL-2 medium replaced half the medium on days 3 and 7. Germline assignment: CDR1 SGHTA and CDR2 FQGNSA. The J segment lost 4 bases and the V segment lost 4 bases, leaving 7 bases of the junction unmatched. This CDR3 has 15 residues.

The chain uses TRBV7-2 and TRBJ2-1, with 7 bases matching TRBD2. The clonotype originates from a human donor in good health. Sequencing was performed on CD4+ T cells from PBMCs, cultured in vitro. CDR3 DNA sequence: TGTGCCAGCAGCTCCACTAGCGCCCAATACAATGAGCAGTTCTTC. Translation gives CASSSTSAQYNEQFF.